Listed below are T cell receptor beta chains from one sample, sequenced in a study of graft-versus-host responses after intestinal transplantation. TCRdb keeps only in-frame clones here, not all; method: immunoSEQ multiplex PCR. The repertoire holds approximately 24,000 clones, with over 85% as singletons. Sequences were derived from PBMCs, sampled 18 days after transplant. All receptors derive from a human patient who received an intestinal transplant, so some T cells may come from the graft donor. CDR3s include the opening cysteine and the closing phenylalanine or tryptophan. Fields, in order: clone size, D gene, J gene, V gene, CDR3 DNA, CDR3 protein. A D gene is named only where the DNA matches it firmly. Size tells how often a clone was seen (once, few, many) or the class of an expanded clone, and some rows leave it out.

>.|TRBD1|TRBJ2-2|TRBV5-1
TGCGCCAGCAGCCCCGGGACAGGGGCCGGGGAGCTGTTTTTT
CASSPGTGAGELFF
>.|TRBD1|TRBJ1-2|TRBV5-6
TGTGCCAGCAGCTTGACATTTACAGGGGACTATGGCTACACCTTC
CASSLTFTGDYGYTF
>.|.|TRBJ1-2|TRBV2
TGTGCCAGCGTAACACGAAGTGTAGGCTATGGCTACACCTTC
CASVTRSVGYGYTF
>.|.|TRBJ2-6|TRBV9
TGTGCCAGCAGCGCGGACCCTGAGAATTCTGGGGCCAACGTCCTGACTTTC
CASSADPENSGANVLTF
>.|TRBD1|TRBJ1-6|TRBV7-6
TGTGCCAGCAGCCGGACAGGGTCCTATAATTCACCCCTCCACTTT
CASSRTGSYNSPLHF
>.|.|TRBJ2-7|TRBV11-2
TGTGCCAGCAGCTTAGAGACGGCAGGGAGGCGGAACGAGCAGTACTTC
CASSLETAGRRNEQYF
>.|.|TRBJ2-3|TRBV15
TGTGCCACCAGCAGAGAGGGAGAGCGCACAGATACGCAGTATTTT
CATSREGERTDTQYF
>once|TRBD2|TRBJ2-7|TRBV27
TGTGCCAGCAGTTTTGCGGGGGGGTCGAACTACGAGCAGTACTTC
CASSFAGGSNYEQYF
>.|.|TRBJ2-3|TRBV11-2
TGTGCCAGCTTGAGGGGGGGCAACACAGATACGCAGTATTTT
CASLRGGNTDTQYF
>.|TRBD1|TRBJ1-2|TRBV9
TGTGCCAGCACAGGGGACAGGGCCAACTATGGCTACACCTTC
CASTGDRANYGYTF
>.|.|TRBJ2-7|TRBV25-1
TGTGCCAGCAGCCCTACCGATGTTGAGTGCGAGCAGTACTTC
CASSPTDVECEQYF
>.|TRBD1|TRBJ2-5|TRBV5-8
TGTGCCAGCAGCGACAGGGGGGGACAAGAGACCCAGTACTTC
CASSDRGGQETQYF
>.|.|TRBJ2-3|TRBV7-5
TGTGTCAGAAGCCCACGGGTGAGCACAGATACGCAGTATTTT
CVRSPRVSTDTQYF
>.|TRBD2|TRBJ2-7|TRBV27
TGTGCCAGCAGTTTACCGGGACTAGCGGGTGTCGAGCAGTACTTC
CASSLPGLAGVEQYF
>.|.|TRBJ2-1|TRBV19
TGTGCCAGTAGTATCGGCTACAATGAGCAGTTCTTC
CASSIGYNEQFF
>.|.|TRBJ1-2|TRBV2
TGTGCCAGCAGTGATCTCTTTTCCTATAGTGACTATGGCTACACCTTC
CASSDLFSYSDYGYTF
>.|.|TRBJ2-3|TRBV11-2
TGTGCCAGCAGCTCCCTCGGGACAGATACGCAGTATTTT
CASSSLGTDTQYF
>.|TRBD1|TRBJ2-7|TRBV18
TGTGCCAGCTCACCGGGGACAGGGATGAACGAGCAGTACTTC
CASSPGTGMNEQYF
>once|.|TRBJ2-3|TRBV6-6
TGTGCCAGCAGTTACTCGCCCGGAATGGATACGCAGTATTTT
CASSYSPGMDTQYF
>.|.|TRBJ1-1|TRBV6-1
TGTGCCAGCAGTGGGGGACGGGCTACAGGCACTGAAGCTTTCTTT
CASSGGRATGTEAFF
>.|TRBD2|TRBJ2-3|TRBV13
TGTGCCAGCAGCTTACGGGGACTAAACACAGATACGCAGTATTTT
CASSLRGLNTDTQYF
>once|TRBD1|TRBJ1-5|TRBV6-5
TGTGCCAGCAGCCCCGGACAGGGGAGCAATCAGCCCCAGCATTTT
CASSPGQGSNQPQHF
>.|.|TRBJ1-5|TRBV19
TGTGCCAGGTCCTGGGACCATCAGCCCCAGCATTTT
CARSWDHQPQHF
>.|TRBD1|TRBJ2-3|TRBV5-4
TGTGCCAGCAGCTCGACAGGGATCACAGATACGCAGTATTTT
CASSSTGITDTQYF
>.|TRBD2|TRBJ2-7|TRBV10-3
TGTGCCACCCAAAGCTTAGCGGGGGTGTACGAGCAGTACTTC
CATQSLAGVYEQYF